The rows below give T cell receptor beta chains drawn from one sample of a study of blood T cell repertoires in COVID-19. TCRdb keeps only in-frame clones here, not all; method: immunoSEQ multiplex PCR. The sample yields over 600,000 clones, 80% to 90% seen once. Sample: peripheral blood. The source is a woman in her late teens or twenties with acute or convalescent COVID-19. Both conserved end residues are part of each CDR3. Fields, in order: clone size, J gene, D gene, V gene, CDR3 DNA, CDR3 protein. D genes are given only for firm matches. A row's size may be missing; if present it is once, few, many or a size class.

. TRBJ2-3 . TRBV6-2/TRBV6-3 TGTGCCAGCAGTTCAGGTACTAGCACAGATACGCAGTATTTT CASSSGTSTDTQYF
. TRBJ2-1 . TRBV2 TGTGCCAGCAGTGGACCTAGAGGGTACAATGAGCAGTTCTTC CASSGPRGYNEQFF
. TRBJ1-5 . TRBV19 TGTGCCAGTAGTATAGCCCGACATGGCAATCAGCCCCAGCATTTT CASSIARHGNQPQHF
. TRBJ2-1 . TRBV5-4 TGTGCCAGCAGCTCCCCCAGGCAGGAATGGGTCAATGAGCAGTTCTTC CASSSPRQEWVNEQFF
. TRBJ1-5 . TRBV27 TGTGCCAGCTCCTCAACGGGGGGGCATCAGCCCCAGCATTTT CASSSTGGHQPQHF
. TRBJ1-3 . TRBV10-3 TGTGCCATCAGTGAGTCGACAGGAGGAAACACCATATATTTT CAISESTGGNTIYF
. TRBJ1-5 TRBD1 TRBV5-1 TGCGCCAGCAGCTTGGAGGCAGGGGGCGGCAATCAGCCCCAGCATTTT CASSLEAGGGNQPQHF
few TRBJ1-4 . TRBV25-1 TGTGCCAGCAGTGATTCGGAAAGGGGAAATGAAAAACTGTTTTTT CASSDSERGNEKLFF
. TRBJ1-2 . TRBV5-1 TGCGCCAGCAGGGAGTCAGATACATATGGCTACACCTTC CASRESDTYGYTF
. TRBJ2-3 TRBD2 TRBV7-2 TGTGCCAGCAGCCCCAGACTAGCGGGTGCAAGGGATACGCAGTATTTT CASSPRLAGARDTQYF
few TRBJ1-1 . TRBV27 TGTGCCAGCAGTTTCGTCGGGGGAGGCACTGAAGCTTTCTTT CASSFVGGGTEAFF
. TRBJ2-1 . TRBV5-1 TGCGCCAGCAGCCTAACCCGGGTCCAAGACAATGAGCAGTTCTTC CASSLTRVQDNEQFF
. TRBJ1-6 TRBD1 TRBV9 TGTGCCAGCAGCGCGGAATCAGGGGGCGCGCCCCTCCACTTT CASSAESGGAPLHF
. TRBJ1-6 . TRBV30 TGTGCCTGGAGTGTTGGGACAAATAATTCACCCCTCCACTTT CAWSVGTNNSPLHF
. TRBJ1-2 . TRBV14 TGTGCCAGCAGCCAAGATCTCGGGGGAGACTACACCTTC CASSQDLGGDYTF
. TRBJ2-4 . TRBV3-1/TRBV3-2 TGTGCCAGCAGCCTTCGGACTACCAAAAACATTCAGTACTTC CASSLRTTKNIQYF
once TRBJ1-5 TRBD1 TRBV5-5 TGTGCCAGCAGCTTGGTCGGGCAGGGGGCTATCAATCAGCCCCAGCATTTT CASSLVGQGAINQPQHF
. TRBJ1-2 . TRBV5-8 TGTGCCAGCAGCTTGGGGGGGTTAGGACAGCCTGGCTACACCTTC CASSLGGLGQPGYTF
. TRBJ2-2 TRBD2 TRBV24-1 TGTGCCACCAGCCGGGGGGGAGACATTTACACCGGGGAGCTGTTTTTT CATSRGGDIYTGELFF
. TRBJ1-1 . TRBV29-1 TGCAGCGTTGAAGAGGACCGGACACACGGCACTTTCTTT CSVEEDRTHGTFF
once TRBJ2-3 TRBD1 TRBV20-1 TGCAGTGCTAGTGAAGGGGGCAAGGCCACAGATACGCAGTATTTT CSASEGGKATDTQYF
. TRBJ1-5 . TRBV5-1 TGCGCCAGCAGCTCCGACCCGGGTCGGCCCCAGCATTTT CASSSDPGRPQHF
. TRBJ2-7 TRBD1 TRBV9 TGTGCCAGCAGCGTCTGGGACAGCTCCTACGAGCAGTACTTC CASSVWDSSYEQYF
. TRBJ1-2 . TRBV6-5 TGTGCCAGCATCTCGGGATCCGGTGGCTACACCTTC CASISGSGGYTF
. TRBJ2-5 TRBD2 TRBV4-2 TGTGCCAGCAGCCAAGAACTAGCGGGGGGGGCCGACATTGAGACCCAGTACTTC CASSQELAGGADIETQYF
once TRBJ1-2 TRBD1 TRBV24-1 TGTGCCACCAGCAACGCCCAGGGGGTTACTGGTTATGATGGCTACACCTTC CATSNAQGVTGYDGYTF
once TRBJ1-4 . TRBV5-1 TGCGCCAGCAGCTTGGAAGGGGCAACTAATGAAAAACTGTTTTTT CASSLEGATNEKLFF
. TRBJ1-3 . TRBV5-1 TGCGCCAGCAGCTTGTCGACAGGCCCGTCTCGCTCTGGAAACACCATATATTTT CASSLSTGPSRSGNTIYF
. TRBJ2-3 . TRBV19 TGTGCCAGTAGTATTCGGGACAAACGCACAGATACGCAGTATTTT CASSIRDKRTDTQYF
. TRBJ1-5 . TRBV30 TGTGCCTGGAGTCACCAGGGCAATCAGCCCCAGCATTTT CAWSHQGNQPQHF
. TRBJ2-5 . TRBV12-3/TRBV12-4 TGTGCCAGCAGCCGGGACACTCAAGAGACCCAGTACTTC CASSRDTQETQYF
. TRBJ2-2 TRBD1 TRBV5-1 TGCGCCAGCAGCCCTGGGGGACAGGGAACGGGGACGGCCGGGGAGCTGTTTTTT CASSPGGQGTGTAGELFF
. TRBJ1-6 . TRBV6-2/TRBV6-3 TGTGCCAGCAGTTACCCCGGGCAGGGTCATAATTCACCCCTCCACTTT CASSYPGQGHNSPLHF
. TRBJ1-2 . TRBV6-1 TGTGCCAGCAGTGAAGGGGGCTTGGGGTATGGCTACACCTTC CASSEGGLGYGYTF
. TRBJ2-1 TRBD2 TRBV5-1 TGCGCCAGCAGCTTAGGGACTAGCGGCAATGAGCAGTTCTTC CASSLGTSGNEQFF
once TRBJ2-7 TRBD1 TRBV6-5 TGTGCCAGCTGGACCGGGACAGGGGCATACGAGCAGTACTTC CASWTGTGAYEQYF
. TRBJ2-2 . TRBV10-1 TGCGCCAGCCCCGATCGGGGGGAGCTGTTTTTT CASPDRGELFF
. TRBJ2-2 . TRBV5-1 TGCGCCAGCAGCTTGTTGGCAGTGAACACCGGGGAGCTGTTTTTT CASSLLAVNTGELFF
. TRBJ2-7 . TRBV10-3 TGTGCCATCAGTCCCCGGACAGTAACCTCCTACGAGCAGTACTTC CAISPRTVTSYEQYF
. TRBJ1-3 TRBD1 TRBV27 TGTGCCAGCAGCCCGACAGGGCTTGGAAACACCATATATTTT CASSPTGLGNTIYF